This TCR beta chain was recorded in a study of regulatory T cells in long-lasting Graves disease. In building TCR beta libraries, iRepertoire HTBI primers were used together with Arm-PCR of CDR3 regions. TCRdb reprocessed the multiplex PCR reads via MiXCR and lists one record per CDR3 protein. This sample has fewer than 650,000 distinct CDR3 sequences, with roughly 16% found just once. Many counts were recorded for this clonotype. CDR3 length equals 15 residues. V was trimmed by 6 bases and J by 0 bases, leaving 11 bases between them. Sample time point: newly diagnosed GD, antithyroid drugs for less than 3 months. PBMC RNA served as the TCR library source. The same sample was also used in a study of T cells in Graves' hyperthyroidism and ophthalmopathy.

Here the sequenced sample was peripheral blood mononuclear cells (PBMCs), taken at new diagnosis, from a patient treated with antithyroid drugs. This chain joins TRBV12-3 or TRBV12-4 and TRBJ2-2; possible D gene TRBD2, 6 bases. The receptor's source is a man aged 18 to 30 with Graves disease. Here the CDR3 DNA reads TGTGCCAGCAGCTTTAGCGGCGCGAACACCGGGGAGCTGTTTTTT. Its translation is CASSFSGANTGELFF.